The text below deals with one T cell receptor (beta chain). Its antigen remains unknown. The sample is drawn from a study of T cell responses to AZD1222 COVID-19 vaccine. Study details: Some second doses came at about 4 weeks and others at about 12 weeks; these were pooled. General study findings and limits: Close to half of all spike-specific TCRs reportedly target regions of the variants that are unmutated. Clonal diversity may have been underestimated in mostly white British donors.

Per the germline V gene, CDR1 is MNHEY and CDR2 is SVGAGI. This CDR3 has 13 amino acids. Trimming removed 0 bases at V and 6 bases at J, with 8 bases between. The data were produced by immunoSEQ multiplex PCR, yet TCRdb's version contains in-frame clones alone and is incomplete. The sample shows about 110,000 clones, about nine tenths of them seen only once. J is TRBJ1-1 and V is TRBV6-5, with D perhaps matching TRBD1 (6 bases). The material was peripheral blood, obtained on day 0 of AZD1222 vaccination. The origin of this receptor is an adult in good health. Here the CDR3 reads CASSYSTGPEAFF. Here the CDR3 DNA reads TGTGCCAGCAGTTACTCGACAGGCCCTGAAGCTTTCTTT.